This is a list of T cell receptor beta chains from one sample in a study of cytomegalovirus exposure and HLA in healthy donors. Sequencing was performed with immunoSEQ multiplex PCR; in TCRdb, only in-frame clones are kept and a portion is missing. Found here are 150,000 to 200,000 clones, approximately 80% of them singletons; the top ten hold around 1.4%. Sequences were obtained from PBMCs. These receptors were obtained from a girl aged 10 to 17 in good health and CMV-seropositive. Each CDR3 is given with its conserved first and last residue. The D gene is left open where the match is weak. The size field is filled for only some rows; it gives once, few, many or a size class.

size	J	V	D	CDR3	DNA
-	TRBJ2-5	TRBV4-3	-	CTYREWRTGETQYF	TGCACGTACCGGGAGTGGAGGACCGGGGAGACCCAGTACTTC
-	TRBJ2-3	TRBV9	TRBD2	CASSVSGGITDTQYF	TGTGCCAGCAGCGTTAGCGGGGGGATCACAGATACGCAGTATTTT
-	TRBJ2-3	TRBV30	TRBD1	CAWGDSVTDTQYF	TGTGCCTGGGGGGACAGTGTCACAGATACGCAGTATTTT
-	TRBJ1-4	TRBV4-2	TRBD1	CASSRTGGADEKLFF	TGTGCCAGCAGCCGAACAGGGGGCGCGGATGAAAAACTGTTTTTT
-	TRBJ1-2	TRBV29-1	-	CSVWLAGYTF	TGCAGCGTGTGGTTGGCTGGCTACACCTTC
-	TRBJ2-1	TRBV6-6	-	CASSYPLTDRSNEQFF	TGTGCCAGCAGCTACCCACTTACGGACAGATCGAATGAGCAGTTCTTC
-	TRBJ2-6	TRBV5-6	-	CASSAPGGANVLTF	TGTGCCAGCAGCGCACCAGGGGGGGCCAACGTCCTGACTTTC
-	TRBJ1-4	TRBV5-4	-	CASSPYGATNEKLFF	TGTGCCAGCAGCCCTTACGGAGCAACTAATGAAAAACTGTTTTTT
-	TRBJ2-2	TRBV19	TRBD2	CATRGLAGVIGELFF	TGTGCCACCAGGGGACTAGCGGGAGTCATCGGGGAGCTGTTTTTT
-	TRBJ2-5	TRBV7-8	TRBD1	CASSTRTGGAWEETQYF	TGTGCCAGCAGCACCCGGACAGGGGGCGCGTGGGAAGAGACCCAGTACTTC
-	TRBJ2-1	TRBV5-1	TRBD1	CASSGGTGGFNEQFF	TGCGCCAGCAGCGGAGGGACAGGAGGGTTCAATGAGCAGTTCTTC
-	TRBJ1-1	TRBV7-3	-	CASSPQGVNTEAFF	TGTGCCAGCAGCCCGCAGGGCGTGAACACTGAAGCTTTCTTT
-	TRBJ2-7	TRBV6-1	-	CASSAQRGVGPPPPEQYF	TGTGCCAGCAGTGCCCAAAGGGGCGTTGGTCCTCCCCCCCCCGAGCAGTACTTC
-	TRBJ2-1	TRBV2	TRBD1	CASRDRGSYNEQFF	TGTGCCAGCAGAGACAGGGGGTCCTACAATGAGCAGTTCTTC
once	TRBJ1-1	TRBV11-2	-	CASSPDLGGTEAFF	TGTGCCAGCAGCCCTGATTTAGGGGGCACTGAAGCTTTCTTT
-	TRBJ2-5	TRBV6-1	TRBD1	CASSSGQGRRETQYF	TGTGCCAGCAGTTCCGGACAGGGCCGTAGGGAAACCCAGTACTTC
-	TRBJ2-1	TRBV11-1	-	CASSPLRTSLGDEQFF	TGTGCCAGCAGCCCATTAAGGACCTCCCTCGGGGATGAGCAGTTCTTC
-	TRBJ1-2	TRBV30	-	CAWSSNRVAGYTF	TGTGCCTGGAGTTCAAACAGGGTTGCGGGCTACACCTTC
-	TRBJ2-5	TRBV5-1	TRBD2	CASSLRTRVETQYF	TGCGCCAGCAGCCTCCGGACTAGGGTTGAGACCCAGTACTTC
-	TRBJ2-7	TRBV9	-	CASSPKGTLAYEQYF	TGTGCCAGCTCCCCCAAAGGGACACTCGCCTACGAGCAGTACTTC
once	TRBJ1-2	TRBV15	-	CATSTGQNYGYTF	TGTGCCACCAGCACAGGCCAGAACTATGGCTACACCTTC
-	TRBJ2-1	TRBV6-5	TRBD2	CATHRGGEQFF	TGTGCCACCCACCGGGGGGGTGAGCAGTTCTTC
once	TRBJ2-5	TRBV6-1	-	CASIFWAGSKETQYF	TGTGCCAGCATTTTTTGGGCGGGAAGTAAAGAGACCCAGTACTTC
-	TRBJ2-5	TRBV10-3	-	CAISEMSSPQETQYF	TGTGCCATCAGCGAGATGAGCTCACCTCAAGAGACCCAGTACTTC
-	TRBJ2-7	TRBV6-5	-	CASSRHSPNVYEQYF	TGTGCCAGCAGTAGACATTCTCCAAACGTCTACGAGCAGTACTTC
-	TRBJ2-1	TRBV5-4	TRBD2	CASSLDSGRANEQFF	TGTGCCAGCAGCTTGGATAGCGGGAGGGCCAATGAGCAGTTCTTC
-	TRBJ2-7	TRBV7-6	-	CASSPEVSYEQYF	TGTGCCAGCAGCCCAGAGGTATCCTACGAGCAGTACTTC
-	TRBJ2-1	TRBV7-6	-	CATGSYNEQFF	TGTGCCACGGGCTCCTACAATGAGCAGTTCTTC
-	TRBJ2-3	TRBV4-1	TRBD1	CASSQARNRGVPDTQYF	TGCGCCAGCAGCCAAGCCCGAAACAGGGGGGTGCCAGATACGCAGTATTTT
-	TRBJ1-5	TRBV2	-	CASSELGPDQPQHF	TGTGCCAGCAGTGAGTTGGGGCCCGACCAGCCCCAGCATTTT
-	TRBJ2-7	TRBV30	-	CAWATSSYEQYF	TGTGCCTGGGCCACTAGCTCCTACGAGCAGTACTTC
-	TRBJ2-6	TRBV6-6	-	CASSYWGDSGANVLTF	TGTGCCAGCAGTTACTGGGGGGATTCTGGGGCCAACGTCCTGACTTTC
-	TRBJ2-5	TRBV30	TRBD2	CAWSRPGGREQYF	TGTGCCTGGAGTCGCCCGGGGGGAAGGGAGCAGTACTTC
-	TRBJ2-1	TRBV5-1	TRBD2	CASSNTSGVYNEQFF	TGCGCCAGCAGCAATACTAGCGGAGTTTACAATGAGCAGTTCTTC
few	TRBJ2-7	TRBV27	TRBD1	CASSLKAQGAYEQYF	TGTGCCAGCAGTTTAAAAGCACAGGGGGCCTACGAGCAGTACTTC
-	TRBJ2-2	TRBV5-1	-	CASSRDTGELFF	TGCGCCAGCAGTCGGGACACCGGGGAGCTGTTTTTT
-	TRBJ1-3	TRBV6-1	TRBD1	CASSWTGSIYF	TGTGCCAGCAGTTGGACAGGGTCGATATATTTT
-	TRBJ2-5	TRBV2	-	CASNRLQETQYF	TGTGCCAGCAATCGCCTACAAGAGACCCAGTACTTC
-	TRBJ2-5	TRBV7-2	TRBD2	CASSLVNGGRARRETQYF	TGTGCCAGCAGCTTAGTCAATGGCGGGAGGGCCAGGAGAGAGACCCAGTACTTC
-	TRBJ1-5	TRBV5-1	-	CASSLGGYSNQPQHF	TGCGCCAGCAGCTTGGGCGGATATAGCAATCAGCCCCAGCATTTT
-	TRBJ1-2	TRBV19	-	CASSISPDNYGYTF	TGTGCCAGTAGTATATCGCCAGATAACTATGGCTACACCTTC
-	TRBJ1-3	TRBV28	TRBD1	CACKGTGRNTIYF	TGTGCCTGCAAAGGGACAGGCAGAAACACCATATATTTT
few	TRBJ2-4	TRBV6-1	-	CASRIQGGGDIQYF	TGTGCCAGCAGGATACAGGGAGGGGGGGACATTCAGTACTTC
once	TRBJ1-4	TRBV2	-	CASVRGLATNEKLFF	TGTGCCAGCGTCCGCGGACTAGCAACTAATGAAAAACTGTTTTTT
-	TRBJ2-3	TRBV6-5	-	CASSYRDFTDTQYF	TGTGCCAGCAGTTACCGGGACTTCACAGATACGCAGTATTTT
-	TRBJ2-3	TRBV2	TRBD2	CASSPGRLAGRSDTQYF	TGTGCCAGCAGTCCTGGGCGACTAGCGGGACGGTCAGATACGCAGTATTTT
-	TRBJ2-3	TRBV11-2	TRBD2	CASSLAGRERTDTQYF	TGTGCCAGCAGCTTAGCCGGGCGGGAGAGGACAGATACGCAGTATTTT